The source of this T cell receptor beta chain is a study of shared clonotypes between healthy human individuals. Libraries were prepared by immunoSEQ multiplex PCR; TCRdb keeps only in-frame clonotypes and omits some of them. The sample has around 350,000 clones, 73% seen once. CDR3 size: 13 residues. Deletions cut 2 bases from V and 10 bases from J, with 12 bases between. Germline lookup yields CDR1 ENHRY and CDR2 SYGVKD. This clone showed up just a few times. Sequencing input: memory CD4+ T cells sorted from blood. Noted subset: CD45RA-negative fraction. The receptor was derived from a man under 40 in good health. The gene calls are TRBV10-3 and TRBJ2-1; tentatively, D is TRBD1 (6 bases). CDR3 DNA: TGTGCCATCAGTGAGAGCACAGGGCACGAGCAGTTCTTC. This codes for CAISESTGHEQFF.